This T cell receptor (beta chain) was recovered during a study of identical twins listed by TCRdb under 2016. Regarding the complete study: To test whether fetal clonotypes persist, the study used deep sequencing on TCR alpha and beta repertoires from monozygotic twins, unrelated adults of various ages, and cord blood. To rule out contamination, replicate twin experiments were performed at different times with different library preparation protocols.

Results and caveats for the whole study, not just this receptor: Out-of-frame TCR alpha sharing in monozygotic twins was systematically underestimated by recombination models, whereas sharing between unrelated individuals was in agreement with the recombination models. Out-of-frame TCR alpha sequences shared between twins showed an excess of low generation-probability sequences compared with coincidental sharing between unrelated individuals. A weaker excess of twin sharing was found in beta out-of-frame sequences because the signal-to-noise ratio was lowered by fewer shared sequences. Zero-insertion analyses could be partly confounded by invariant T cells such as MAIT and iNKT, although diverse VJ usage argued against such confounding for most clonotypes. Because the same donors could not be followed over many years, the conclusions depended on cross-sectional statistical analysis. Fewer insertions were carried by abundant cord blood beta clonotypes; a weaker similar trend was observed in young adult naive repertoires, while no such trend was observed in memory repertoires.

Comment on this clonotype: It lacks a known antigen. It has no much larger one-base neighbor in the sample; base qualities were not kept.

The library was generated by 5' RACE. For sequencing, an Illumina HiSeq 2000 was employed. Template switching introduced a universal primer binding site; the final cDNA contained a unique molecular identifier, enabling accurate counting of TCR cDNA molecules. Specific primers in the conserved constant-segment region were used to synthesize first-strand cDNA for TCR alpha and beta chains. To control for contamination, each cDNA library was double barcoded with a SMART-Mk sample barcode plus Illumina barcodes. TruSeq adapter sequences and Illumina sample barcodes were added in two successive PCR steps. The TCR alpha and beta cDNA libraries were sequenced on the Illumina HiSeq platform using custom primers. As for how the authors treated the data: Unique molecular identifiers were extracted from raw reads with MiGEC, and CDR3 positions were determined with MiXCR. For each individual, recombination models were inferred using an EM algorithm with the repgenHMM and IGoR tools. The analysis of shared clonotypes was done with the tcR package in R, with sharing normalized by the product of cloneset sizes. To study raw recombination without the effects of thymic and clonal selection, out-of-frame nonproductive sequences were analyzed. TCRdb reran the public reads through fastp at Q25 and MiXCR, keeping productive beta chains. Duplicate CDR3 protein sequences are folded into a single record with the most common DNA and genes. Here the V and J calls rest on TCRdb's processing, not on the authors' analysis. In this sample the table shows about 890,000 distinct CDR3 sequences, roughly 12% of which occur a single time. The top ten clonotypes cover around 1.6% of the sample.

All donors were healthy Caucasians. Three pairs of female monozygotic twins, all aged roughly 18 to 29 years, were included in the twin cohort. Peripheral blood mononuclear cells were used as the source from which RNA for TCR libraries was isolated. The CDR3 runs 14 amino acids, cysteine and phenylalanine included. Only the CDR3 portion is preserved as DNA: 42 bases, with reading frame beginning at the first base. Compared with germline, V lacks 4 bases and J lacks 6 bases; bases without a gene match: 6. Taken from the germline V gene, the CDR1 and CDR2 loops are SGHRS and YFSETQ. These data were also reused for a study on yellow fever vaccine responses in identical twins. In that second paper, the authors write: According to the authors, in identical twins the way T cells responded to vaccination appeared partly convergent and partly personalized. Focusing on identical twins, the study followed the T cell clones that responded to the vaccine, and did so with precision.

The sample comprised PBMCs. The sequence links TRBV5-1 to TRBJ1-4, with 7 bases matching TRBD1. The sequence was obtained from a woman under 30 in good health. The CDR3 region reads CASSRAGGDEKLFF. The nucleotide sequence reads TGCGCCAGCAGCCGCGCAGGGGGGGATGAAAAACTGTTTTTT. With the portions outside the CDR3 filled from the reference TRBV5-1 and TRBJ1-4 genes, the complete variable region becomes KAGVTQTPRYLIKTRGQQVTLSCSPISGHRSVSWYQQTPGQGLQFLFEYFSETQRNKGNFPGRFSGRQFSNSRSEMNVSTLELGDSALYLCASSRAGGDEKLFFGSGTQLSVL.